These 20 T cell receptor beta chains share one sample of origin, sequenced in a study of T cell responses to AZD1222 COVID-19 vaccine. Data came from immunoSEQ multiplex PCR; TCRdb stores just in-frame clones and leaves some out. The sample yields some 63,000 clones, roughly 87% seen once. The sample consisted of peripheral blood, taken 28 days after the second AZD1222 dose. The source of these receptors is an adult who received the AZD1222 COVID-19 vaccine.

The table lists this clone with a count of one. J is TRBJ1-2 and V is TRBV29-1; TRBD1 matches at 8 bases. Germline values: CDR1 SQVTM, CDR2 ANQGSEA. V shed 5 bases and J 4 bases; nucleotides not matched to a gene: 3. The CDR3 contains 12 residues. This CDR3 reads CSVYDRGYGYTF. CDR3 nucleotide sequence: TGCAGCGTTTACGACAGGGGCTATGGCTACACCTTC.

This sequence joins TRBV6-5 and TRBJ2-7; 8 bases fit TRBD1. After removal of 10 bases from V and 6 bases from J, the junction contained 5 bases not matched to a gene. The CDR3 is 11 residues long. Germline CDR1 is MNHEY and CDR2 is SVGAGI. The CDR3 here is CANRQGFEQYF. The DNA of the CDR3 is TGTGCCAACCGACAGGGGTTCGAGCAGTACTTC.

The chain carries TRBV5-1 and TRBJ2-5; D tentatively fits TRBD1 or TRBD2 (5 bases each). Trimming left V 2 bases short and J 5 bases short, with 16 bases between. The CDR3 is 15 amino acids. Looked up from germline, CDR1 is SGHRS and CDR2 is YFSETQ. CDR3 loop: CASSFTGAPGETQYF. The CDR3 DNA sequence: TGCGCCAGCAGCTTCACCGGGGCCCCGGGGGAGACCCAGTACTTC.

The gene calls are TRBV5-1 and TRBJ1-2; D is ambiguous. Trimming removed 1 base at V and 0 bases at J, with 10 bases between. From germline, CDR1 is SGHRS and CDR2 YFSETQ. The CDR3 length is 15 residues. CDR3 sequence: CASSLSDVANYGYTF. The CDR3 nucleotides read TGCGCCAGCAGCTTGTCGGACGTAGCTAACTATGGCTACACCTTC.

The J gene is TRBJ1-6, the V gene TRBV19, with 9 nucleotides matching TRBD1. The CDR3 length is 18 residues. Germline V gene sequence: CDR1 LNHDA, CDR2 SQIVND (reference sequence). Unmatched junction bases numbered 13, after V lost 3 bases and J lost 7 bases. This chain's CDR3 is CASSIFNGGTGHNSPLHF. CDR3 coding DNA: TGTGCCAGTAGTATTTTCAATGGGGGGACAGGGCACAATTCACCCCTCCACTTT. The complete variable domain, with remaining parts taken from reference TRBV19 and TRBJ1-6, reads DGGITQSPKYLFRKEGQNVTLSCEQNLNHDAMYWYRQDPGQGLRLIYYSQIVNDFQKGDIAEGYSVSREKKESFPLTVTSAQKNPTAFYLCASSIFNGGTGHNSPLHFGNGTRLTVT.

The chain is built from TRBV11-3 and TRBJ2-3; D perhaps matches TRBD2 (6 bases). V dropped 0 bases and J dropped 6 bases, with 10 bases sitting between them. CDR1 is SGHNT and CDR2 is YENEEA in the germline V gene. This CDR3 contains 14 residues. Here the CDR3 reads CASSLDPRGDTQYF. Here the CDR3 DNA reads TGTGCCAGCAGCTTAGACCCCCGGGGGGATACGCAGTATTTT.

This chain uses TRBV19 with TRBJ1-6; a possible D gene is TRBD1 (6 bases). The CDR3 has 14 residues. The V and J ends lost 6 bases and 4 bases respectively, with 10 bases between them. Germline lookup yields CDR1 LNHDA and CDR2 SQIVND (reference sequence). Here the CDR3 reads CASSGGTYNSPLHF. The CDR3 DNA is TGTGCCAGTAGCGGGGGGACATATAATTCACCCCTCCACTTT.

The gene calls are TRBV7-2 and TRBJ1-2; tentative D call: TRBD1 (6 bases). V was pared by 5 bases and J by 3 bases, with 13 bases between. The CDR3 runs 14 residues. Germline V gene data show CDR1 as SGHTA and CDR2 as FQGNSA. DNA for the CDR3: TGTGCCAGCAGCCTGAGGGGGGCGGACTATGGCTACACCTTC. Amino acid sequence: CASSLRGADYGYTF.

The V and J genes are TRBV5-1 and TRBJ2-7, with D possibly being TRBD1 or TRBD2 (5 bases each). Per germline, CDR1 SGHRS and CDR2 YFSETQ. V lost 0 bases and J lost 1, with 14 bases in between. The CDR3 is made up of 16 amino acids. The CDR3 nucleotides read TGCGCCAGCAGCTTGGACCCCGGGGCCTTATCCTACGAGCAGTACTTC. Translation gives CASSLDPGALSYEQYF.

The genes are TRBV27 and TRBJ2-3, with TRBD2 as a possible D gene (6 bases). Trimming shortened V by 4 bases and J by 0 bases, and 11 bases separated the two germline ends. Germline loops: CDR1 MNHEY, CDR2 SMNVEV (reference sequence). This CDR3 comprises 15 residues. The CDR3 coding sequence is TGTGCCAGCAGTTGGCAACTAGCTAGCACAGATACGCAGTATTTT. Translated: CASSWQLASTDTQYF.

The chain couples TRBV27 to TRBJ2-6, with 7 nucleotides matching TRBD2. CDR1 and CDR2 from the germline V gene are MNHEY and SMNVEV (reference sequence). Trimming took 5 bases from V and 0 from J; bases not matched to a gene: 4. The CDR3 length is 16 residues. The CDR3: CASSGGRGSGANVLTF. CDR3 bases: TGTGCCAGCAGTGGGGGGAGGGGCTCTGGGGCCAACGTCCTGACTTTC. The full variable domain, with the rest looked up from reference TRBV27 and TRBJ2-6, is EAQVTQNPRYLITVTGKKLTVTCSQNMNHEYMSWYRQDPGLGLRQIYYSMNVEVTDKGDVPEGYKVSRKEKRNFPLILESPSPNQTSLYFCASSGGRGSGANVLTFGAGSRLTVL.

The genes are TRBV18 and TRBJ2-5; D possibly corresponds to TRBD2 (6 bases). Deletions cut 4 bases from V and 3 bases from J, with 12 bases between. The CDR3 extends over 14 amino acids. Germline V lookup: CDR1 KGHSH, CDR2 LQKENI. This CDR3 reads CASSLRGGKETQYF. In nucleotides, the CDR3 is TGTGCCAGCTCACTTCGGGGCGGGAAAGAGACCCAGTACTTC.

The V and J genes are TRBV15 and TRBJ2-7; tentatively, D is TRBD2 (5 bases). Germline V lookup: CDR1 LNHNV, CDR2 YYDKDF (reference sequence). The CDR3 has 15 residues. V lost 0 bases, J lost 1 base, and 10 bases lay in between. The CDR3 spells CATSRDPRASYEQYF. The CDR3 DNA sequence: TGTGCCACCAGCAGAGATCCGAGGGCGTCCTACGAGCAGTACTTC.

The chain employs TRBV20-1 and TRBJ1-6; D uncertain. Germline CDR1 reads DFQATT; CDR2 reads SNEGSKA (reference sequence). The V and J ends lost 3 bases and 7 bases respectively, with 16 bases between them. This CDR3 is 15 amino acids long. The CDR3: CSASRGPAGNSPLHF. CDR3 in DNA: TGCAGTGCTAGTAGAGGGCCTGCCGGGAATTCACCCCTCCACTTT.

This chain links TRBV7-2 with TRBJ1-1; D possibly corresponds to TRBD1 (5 bases). Trimming removed 2 bases at V and 0 bases at J, with 16 bases between. The CDR3 spans 17 residues. Germline V gene data show CDR1 as SGHTA and CDR2 as FQGNSA. In DNA form, the CDR3 reads TGTGCCAGCAGCTTACCTCGGGGCACAGCGGTGAACACTGAAGCTTTCTTT. This encodes CASSLPRGTAVNTEAFF.

The V call is TRBV7-9, the J call TRBJ2-5, with 9 positions matching TRBD1. V shed 2 bases, J shed 0 bases, and the junction held 4 bases outside the gene matches. Germline V gene lookup returns CDR1 SEHNR and CDR2 FQNEAQ (reference sequence). The CDR3 loop spans 16 amino acids. CDR3 sequence reads: CASSLTGTGNQETQYF. CDR3 sequence (DNA): TGTGCCAGCAGCTTAACCGGGACAGGGAACCAAGAGACCCAGTACTTC.

The chain carries TRBV18 and TRBJ1-3, with TRBD2 matching over 10 bases. The closer fit of TRBJ2-2 to the DNA end suggests the J call may be wrong. Germline V gives CDR1 KGHSH, CDR2 LQKENI. CDR3 size: 18 residues. Here the CDR3 reads CASSPYHLAGVQTGELFF. CDR3 nucleotides: TGTGCCAGCTCACCATATCACCTAGCGGGAGTTCAAACCGGGGAGCTGTTTTTT.

V and J are TRBV6-2 or TRBV6-3 and TRBJ1-2; 7 bases fit TRBD1. Germline lookup yields CDR1 MNHEY and CDR2 SVGEGT. V was pared by 5 bases and J by 2 bases, with 5 bases of the junction left unmatched. The CDR3 is 14 residues long. The CDR3 reads CASSRPGQNYGYTF. CDR3 in DNA: TGTGCCAGCAGTAGACCGGGACAGAACTATGGCTACACCTTC.

This chain joins TRBV7-6 and TRBJ2-3; D is unclear. Germline loops: CDR1 SGHVS, CDR2 FNYEAQ. Trimming stripped 1 base from V and 5 bases from J, with 10 bases between. The CDR3 consists of 14 residues. The CDR3 spells CASSLDLPGDTQYF. DNA for the CDR3: TGTGCCAGCAGCTTAGATCTCCCCGGAGATACGCAGTATTTT.

The chain has TRBV9 and TRBJ2-5; TRBD1 aligns across 8 bases. CDR3 length: 14 amino acids. With 4 bases clipped from V and 4 bases from J, the junction kept 6 bases outside the gene matches. Per germline, CDR1 SGDLS and CDR2 YYNGEE. The CDR3 region has the DNA TGTGCCAGCAGCCCGGACAGGGTTCTAGAGACCCAGTACTTC. The encoded protein is CASSPDRVLETQYF.